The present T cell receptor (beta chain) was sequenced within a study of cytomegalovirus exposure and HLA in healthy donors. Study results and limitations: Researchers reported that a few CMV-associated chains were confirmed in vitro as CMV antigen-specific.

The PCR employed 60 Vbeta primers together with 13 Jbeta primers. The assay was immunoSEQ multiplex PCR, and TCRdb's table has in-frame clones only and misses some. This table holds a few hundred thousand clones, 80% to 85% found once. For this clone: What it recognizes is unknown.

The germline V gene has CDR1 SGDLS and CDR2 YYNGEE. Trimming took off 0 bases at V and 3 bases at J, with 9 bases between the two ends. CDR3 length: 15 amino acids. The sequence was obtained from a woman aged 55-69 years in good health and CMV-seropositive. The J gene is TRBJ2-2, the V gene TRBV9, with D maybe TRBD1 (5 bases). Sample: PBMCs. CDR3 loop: CASSVGAGYTGELFF. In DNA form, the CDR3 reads TGTGCCAGCAGCGTAGGGGCAGGGTACACCGGGGAGCTGTTTTTT.